This TCR delta chain was captured by sequencing in a study of gamma-delta chains in newborns, infants, children. Study at large: Polyclonal expansion of innate γδ T cells after birth follows microbial exposure.

TCRdb applied CATT to the reads for clone calling. The sample has about 780 delta-chain clones, approximately 0.99% seen once. CDR3 length: 20 amino acids. Germline CDR1 reads GEAIGNYY; CDR2 reads EKD. As concerns this clone: This likely came from a read error, as a far larger clone is one base away. The same CDR3 arises from other DNA sequences in this sample as well.

The chain joins TRDV2 to TRDJ1, with 10 bases aligning to TRDD3. The sequenced sample was blood. The clonotype was recovered from a child in good health. The CDR3 reads CACDTVTGGSSSGDTDKLIF. For the CDR3, the DNA is TGTGCCTGCGACACCGTTACTGGGGGATCCTCGTCAGGGGACACCGATAAACTCATCTTT.